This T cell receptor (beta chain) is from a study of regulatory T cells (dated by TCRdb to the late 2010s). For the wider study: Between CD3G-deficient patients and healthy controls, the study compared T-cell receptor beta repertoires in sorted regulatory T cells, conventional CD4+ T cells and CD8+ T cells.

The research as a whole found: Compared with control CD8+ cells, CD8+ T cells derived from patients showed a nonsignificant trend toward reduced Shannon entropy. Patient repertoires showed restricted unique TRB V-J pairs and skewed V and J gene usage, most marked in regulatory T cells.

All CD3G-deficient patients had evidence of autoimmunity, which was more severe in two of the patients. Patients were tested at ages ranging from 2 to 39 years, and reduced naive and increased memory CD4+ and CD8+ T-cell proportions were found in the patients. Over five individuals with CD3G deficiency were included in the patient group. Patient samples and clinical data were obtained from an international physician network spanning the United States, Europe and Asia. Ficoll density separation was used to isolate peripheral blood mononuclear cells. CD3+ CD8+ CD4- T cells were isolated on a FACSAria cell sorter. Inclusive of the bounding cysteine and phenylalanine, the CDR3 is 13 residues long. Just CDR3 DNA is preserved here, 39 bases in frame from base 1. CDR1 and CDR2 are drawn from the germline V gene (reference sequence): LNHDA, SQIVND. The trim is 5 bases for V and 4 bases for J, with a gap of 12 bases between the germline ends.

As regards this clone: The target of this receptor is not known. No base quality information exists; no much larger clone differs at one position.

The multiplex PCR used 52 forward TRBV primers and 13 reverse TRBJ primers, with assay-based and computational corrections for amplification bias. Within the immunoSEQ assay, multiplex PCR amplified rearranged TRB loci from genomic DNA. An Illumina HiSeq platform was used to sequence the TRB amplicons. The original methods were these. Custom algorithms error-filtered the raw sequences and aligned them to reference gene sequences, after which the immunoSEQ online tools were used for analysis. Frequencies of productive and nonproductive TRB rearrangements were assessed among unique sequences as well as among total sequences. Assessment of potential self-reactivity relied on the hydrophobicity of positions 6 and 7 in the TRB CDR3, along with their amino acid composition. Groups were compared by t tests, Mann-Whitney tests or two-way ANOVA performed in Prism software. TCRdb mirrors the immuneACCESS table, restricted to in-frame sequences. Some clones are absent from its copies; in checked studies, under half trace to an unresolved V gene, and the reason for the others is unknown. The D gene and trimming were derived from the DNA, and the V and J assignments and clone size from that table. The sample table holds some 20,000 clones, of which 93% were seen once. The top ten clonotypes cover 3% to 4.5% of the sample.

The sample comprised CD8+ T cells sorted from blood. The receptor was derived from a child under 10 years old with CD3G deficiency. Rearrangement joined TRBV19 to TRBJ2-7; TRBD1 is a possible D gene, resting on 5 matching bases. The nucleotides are TGTGCCAGTAGTCCATTCCACAGGTACGAGCAGTACTTC. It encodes CASSPFHRYEQYF.